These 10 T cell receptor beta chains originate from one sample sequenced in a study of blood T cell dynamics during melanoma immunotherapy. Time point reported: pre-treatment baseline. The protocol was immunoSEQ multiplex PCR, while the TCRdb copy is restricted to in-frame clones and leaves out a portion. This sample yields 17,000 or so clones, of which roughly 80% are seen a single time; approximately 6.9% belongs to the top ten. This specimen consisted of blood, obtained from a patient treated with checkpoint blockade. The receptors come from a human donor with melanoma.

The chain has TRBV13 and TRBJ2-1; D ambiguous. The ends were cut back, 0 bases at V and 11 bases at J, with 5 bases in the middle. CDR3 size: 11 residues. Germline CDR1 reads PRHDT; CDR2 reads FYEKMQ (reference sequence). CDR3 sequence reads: CASSLGYKQFF. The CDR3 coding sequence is TGTGCCAGCAGCTTAGGCTATAAGCAGTTCTTC. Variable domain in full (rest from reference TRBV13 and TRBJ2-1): AAGVIQSPRHLIKEKRETATLKCYPIPRHDTVYWYQQGPGQDPQFLISFYEKMQSDKGSIPDRFSAQQFSDYHSELNMSSLELGDSALYFCASSLGYKQFFGPGTRLTVL.

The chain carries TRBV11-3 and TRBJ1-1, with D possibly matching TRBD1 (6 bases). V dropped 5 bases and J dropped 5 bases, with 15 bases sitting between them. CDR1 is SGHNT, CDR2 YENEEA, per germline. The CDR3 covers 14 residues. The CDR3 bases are TGTGCCAGCAGCACCTGGGGGGCCTCTACTGAAGCTTTCTTT. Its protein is CASSTWGASTEAFF.

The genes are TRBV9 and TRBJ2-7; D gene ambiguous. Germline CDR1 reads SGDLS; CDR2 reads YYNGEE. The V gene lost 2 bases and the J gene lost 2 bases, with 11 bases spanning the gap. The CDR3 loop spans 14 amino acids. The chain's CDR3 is CASSVQDGAYEQYF. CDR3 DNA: TGTGCCAGCAGCGTTCAAGACGGCGCCTACGAGCAGTACTTC.

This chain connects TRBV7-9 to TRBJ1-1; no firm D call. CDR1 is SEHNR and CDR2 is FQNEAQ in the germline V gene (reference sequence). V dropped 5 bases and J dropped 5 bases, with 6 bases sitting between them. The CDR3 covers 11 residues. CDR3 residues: CASSPRTEAFF. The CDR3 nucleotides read TGTGCCAGCAGCCCCCGGACTGAAGCTTTCTTT.

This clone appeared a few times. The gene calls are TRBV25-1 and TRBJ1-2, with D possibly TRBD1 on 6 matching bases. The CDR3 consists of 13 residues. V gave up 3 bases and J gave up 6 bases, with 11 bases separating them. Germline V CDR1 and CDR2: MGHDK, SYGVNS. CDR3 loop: CASSETGADGYTF. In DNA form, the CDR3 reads TGTGCCAGCAGTGAGACAGGCGCAGATGGCTACACCTTC.

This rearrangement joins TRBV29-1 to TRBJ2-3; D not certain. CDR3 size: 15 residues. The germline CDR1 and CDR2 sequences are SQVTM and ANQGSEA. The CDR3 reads CGSVDAQNHLDTQYF. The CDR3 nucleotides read TGCGGAAGCGTTGATGCCCAGAACCACCTAGATACGCAGTATTTT.

CDR3 loop: CASSPRDRAREQYF. CDR3 in DNA: TGTGCCAGCAGCCCACGGGACAGGGCGAGGGAGCAGTACTTC. J is TRBJ2-7 and V is TRBV9; 9 nucleotides line up with TRBD1. This CDR3 spans 14 amino acids. The J segment lost 7 bases and the V segment lost 4 bases, leaving 9 bases of the junction unmatched. Germline V gene sequence: CDR1 SGDLS, CDR2 YYNGEE. Drawing the rest from reference TRBV9 and TRBJ2-7, the complete variable domain is DSGVTQTPKHLITATGQRVTLRCSPRSGDLSVYWYQQSLDQGLQFLIQYYNGEERAKGNILERFSAQQFPDLHSELNLSSLELGDSALYFCASSPRDRAREQYFGPGTRLTVT.

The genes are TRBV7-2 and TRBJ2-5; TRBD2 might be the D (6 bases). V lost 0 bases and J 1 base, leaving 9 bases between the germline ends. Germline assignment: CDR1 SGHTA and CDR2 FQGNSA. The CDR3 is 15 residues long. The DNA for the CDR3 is TGTGCCAGCAGCTTAGCCCGGGGGAGCCAAGAGACCCAGTACTTC. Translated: CASSLARGSQETQYF.

CDR3 sequence (DNA): TGTGCCAGCAGACAAGGAACCGGGAACTATGGCTACACCTTC. It encodes CASRQGTGNYGYTF. V usage is TRBV5-4 and J usage is TRBJ1-2; D gene unclear. Per germline, CDR1 SGHNT and CDR2 YYREEE (reference sequence). V was trimmed by 5 bases and J by 2 bases, leaving 13 bases between them. This CDR3 has 14 residues. The whole variable domain, remainder taken from reference TRBV5-4 and TRBJ1-2, is ETGVTQSPTHLIKTRGQQVTLRCSSQSGHNTVSWYQQALGQGPQFIFQYYREEENGRGNFPPRFSGLQFPNYSSELNVNALELDDSALYLCASRQGTGNYGYTFGSGTRLTVV.

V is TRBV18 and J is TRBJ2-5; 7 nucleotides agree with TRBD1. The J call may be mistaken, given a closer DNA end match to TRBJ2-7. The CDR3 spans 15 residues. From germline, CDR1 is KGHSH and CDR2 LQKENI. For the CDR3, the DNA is TGTGCCAGCTCACCACCGGGACAGAGGGCCTACGAGCAGTACTTC. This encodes CASSPPGQRAYEQYF.